The sequence of this T cell receptor (beta chain) was determined in a study of blood T cell repertoires in COVID-19. Turning to the study itself: Specimens from acute and convalescent COVID-19 originated in the United States, Italy and Spain. T cells, B-cell-depleted T cells, or PBMCs provided the cDNA or gDNA that served as material.

This clone was seen just once. This CDR3 has 21 amino acids. Authors' data handling: Estimated nucleated cell counts came from reference gene primer amplification. TCRdb's copy holds only in-frame clones and misses some; the assay was immunoSEQ multiplex PCR. V and J calls and clone size are those listed in that table; D and trimming were worked out from the DNA. The sample shows 60,000 or so clones, about four fifths of them seen only once. The TCR sequence derives from a woman between 45 and 60 years old with active or convalescent COVID-19. The chain recombines TRBV1 with TRBJ2-1; TRBD2 was called by the table and not checked on the DNA. TRBV1 is deemed a pseudogene. Sequenced: peripheral blood. The CDR3 DNA sequence: TGCACCAGCAGCCACCGTCCGGGACTAGCGCTACCTAAGCCCTCCTACAATGAGCAGTTCTTC. It encodes CTSSHRPGLALPKPSYNEQFF.